A single sample gave rise to the 28 T cell receptor beta chains below, sequenced in a study of T cell changes during pregnancy in multiple sclerosis. Assay: immunoSEQ multiplex PCR; the TCRdb copy retains only in-frame clones and omits some. The repertoire holds 65,000 to 85,000 clones, with approximately 90% as singletons. The source material was peripheral blood, sampled in the second trimester of pregnancy. The receptors here all came from a female donor with multiple sclerosis, enrolled in a pregnancy study.

The chain combines TRBV11-3 with TRBJ2-1; TRBD2 might be the D (5 bases). Trimming took off 1 base at V and 6 bases at J, with 13 bases between the two ends. The CDR3 loop spans 15 amino acids. Germline assignment: CDR1 SGHNT and CDR2 YENEEA. CDR3 in amino acids: CASSLGGAVSNEQFF. In DNA form, the CDR3 reads TGTGCCAGCAGCTTAGGCGGAGCGGTCTCCAATGAGCAGTTCTTC.

The genes are TRBV27 and TRBJ2-6, with no clear D. Germline V gene data show CDR1 as MNHEY and CDR2 as SMNVEV (reference sequence). V was trimmed by 6 bases and J by 1 base, leaving 4 bases between them. The CDR3 is 13 amino acids. DNA for the CDR3: TGTGCCAGCAGCTTGTCTGGGGCCAACGTCCTGACTTTC. Residues: CASSLSGANVLTF.

This clone has just one count. V and J are TRBV6-4 and TRBJ2-7, with 9 bases matching TRBD1. The germline CDR1 and CDR2 sequences are MRHNA and SNTAGT. CDR3 length: 15 residues. Trimming removed 1 base from V and 3 bases from J; junction bases left unmatched: 4. In DNA, the CDR3 is TGTGCCAGCAGTGACTTGGGGGACAGGGTCTACGAGCAGTACTTC. It translates to CASSDLGDRVYEQYF.

The chain combines TRBV6-5 with TRBJ2-7, with 9 bases that match TRBD1. Germline V gives CDR1 MNHEY, CDR2 SVGAGI. This CDR3 contains 15 residues. The ends lost 0 bases at V and 2 bases at J; junction bases unmatched: 2. The DNA of the CDR3 is TGTGCCAGCAGTTACTCCAGACAGGGGGCCTACGAGCAGTACTTC. Translating gives CASSYSRQGAYEQYF.

This clone was counted between two and nine times. This sequence joins TRBV2 and TRBJ1-6; TRBD1 matches at 9 bases. V dropped 8 bases and J dropped 7; count of bases not matched to a gene: 6. Germline V gene data show CDR1 as SNHLY and CDR2 as FYNNEI. This CDR3 has 14 residues. CDR3 nucleotide sequence: TGTGCCAGCCGATTGGGACAGGGCAATTCACCCCTCCACTTT. Encoded protein: CASRLGQGNSPLHF.

This clone appeared a few times. The rearrangement joins TRBV27 to TRBJ1-2; the D is unclear. The CDR3 totals 16 residues. Germline-derived CDR1 and CDR2 are MNHEY and SMNVEV (reference sequence). Trimming took off 2 bases at V and 8 bases at J, with 21 bases between the two ends. Here the CDR3 reads CASSLGDSRSFIGYTF. The CDR3 nucleotides read TGTGCCAGCAGTTTAGGCGACTCGAGGAGCTTCATCGGCTACACCTTC.

V gene TRBV2 combines with J gene TRBJ1-1; D ambiguous. V was cut by 2 bases and J by 3 bases, with 7 bases left in between. CDR3 length: 13 residues. Germline CDR1 is SNHLY and CDR2 is FYNNEI. The CDR3 sequence is CASSESGYTEAFF. The CDR3 nucleotides read TGTGCCAGCAGTGAATCGGGGTACACTGAAGCTTTCTTT.

The chain joins TRBV6-5 to TRBJ2-5; TRBD1 matches 8 bases. The V and J ends lost 6 bases and 1 base, in that order; junction bases with no gene match: 7. The length of the CDR3 is 15 residues. Germline V gene lookup returns CDR1 MNHEY and CDR2 SVGAGI. The CDR3 DNA reads as TGTGCCAGCAGCAAAGCAGGGGGCGTCCAAGAGACCCAGTACTTC. Translation: CASSKAGGVQETQYF.

The CDR3 region is CASSYGVTDTQYF. CDR3 nucleotides: TGTGCCAGCAGTTACGGAGTCACAGATACGCAGTATTTT. J is TRBJ2-3 and V is TRBV6-5; D is uncertain. Trimming took 2 bases from V and 2 from J, leaving 5 bases between them. Germline V CDR1 and CDR2: MNHEY, SVGAGI. This CDR3 has 13 residues.

The chain employs TRBV6-1 and TRBJ1-4; 11 bases are shared with TRBD1. The CDR3 has 19 residues. The V and J ends lost 4 bases and 0 bases, in that order; junction bases with no gene match: 10. Germline CDR1 and CDR2: MNHNS and SASEGT. CDR3: CASSGPGTGGSTTNEKLFF. The CDR3 nucleotides are TGTGCCAGCAGTGGCCCCGGGACAGGGGGGAGTACAACTAATGAAAAACTGTTTTTT.

This clone was seen only a few times. This chain uses TRBV5-1 with TRBJ1-1; D uncertain. There are 13 residues in the CDR3. V shed 4 bases and J shed 0 bases, with 7 bases lying between them. The germline gives CDR1 SGHRS, CDR2 YFSETQ. CDR3 sequence reads: CASSLPLNTEAFF. For the CDR3, the DNA is TGCGCCAGCAGCCTACCACTGAACACTGAAGCTTTCTTT.

The rearrangement joins TRBV7-7 to TRBJ1-2; 11 nucleotides align to TRBD1. In germline, CDR1 is SSHAT, CDR2 FNYEAQ (reference sequence). This CDR3 is built from 15 residues. The V gene end was trimmed by 6 bases and the J gene end by 6 bases; junction bases not matched to a gene: 9. In DNA form, the CDR3 reads TGTGCCAGCAGTTTTGGGACAGGGGGATCGAATGGCTACACCTTC. Translation: CASSFGTGGSNGYTF.

V gene TRBV6-5 combines with J gene TRBJ2-7, with 8 nucleotides matching TRBD1. With 6 bases clipped from V and 2 bases from J, the junction kept 6 bases outside the gene matches. CDR1 and CDR2 from the germline V gene are MNHEY and SVGAGI. This CDR3 has 14 amino acids. CDR3 sequence: CASSRTGSAYEQYF. CDR3 nucleotide sequence: TGTGCCAGCAGCCGGACAGGGTCAGCCTACGAGCAGTACTTC.

This chain joins TRBV7-9 and TRBJ1-2; 8 nucleotides match TRBD1. There are 15 residues in the CDR3. J lost 2 bases, V lost 5 bases, and 7 bases had no gene match. CDR1 SEHNR and CDR2 FQNEAQ come from the germline V gene (reference sequence). The CDR3 DNA follows: TGTGCCAGCAGCCCTCGACAGGGGCCGAACTATGGCTACACCTTC. This gives the protein CASSPRQGPNYGYTF.

The J gene is TRBJ2-2, the V gene TRBV6-4; the D gene is possibly TRBD2 (5 bases). The CDR3 runs to 14 residues. V gave up 5 bases and J gave up 6 bases, with 13 bases separating them. CDR1 MRHNA and CDR2 SNTAGT come from the germline V gene. Here the CDR3 DNA reads TGTGCCAGCAGTAAGAGCGGTCCGGCCGGGGAGCTGTTTTTT. Translating it yields CASSKSGPAGELFF.

J is TRBJ1-2 and V is TRBV6-4, with a possible D match to TRBD1 (6 bases). The CDR3 runs 16 residues. The V and J ends lost 0 bases and 4 bases respectively, with 15 bases between them. Per germline, CDR1 MRHNA and CDR2 SNTAGT. The CDR3 sequence: CASSDSGGLDIYGYTF. DNA of the CDR3: TGTGCCAGCAGTGACTCTGGGGGCCTTGACATCTATGGCTACACCTTC.

The V and J genes are TRBV7-9 and TRBJ2-1, with 10 nucleotides matching TRBD2. This CDR3 is built from 16 residues. Germline lookup yields CDR1 SEHNR and CDR2 FQNEAQ (reference sequence). The ends lost 2 bases at V and 4 bases at J; junction bases unmatched: 5. DNA of the CDR3: TGTGCCAGCAGCTTACTCGGACTAGCGGAGTACAATGAGCAGTTCTTC. This gives the protein CASSLLGLAEYNEQFF.

J is TRBJ1-1 and V is TRBV7-2; D may be TRBD1 (6 bases). V was pared by 5 bases and J by 4 bases, with 11 bases between. Per the germline V gene, CDR1 is SGHTA and CDR2 is FQGNSA. This CDR3 region has 13 residues. CDR3 region: CASSGRGITEAFF. In DNA form, the CDR3 reads TGTGCCAGCAGCGGCAGGGGAATCACTGAAGCTTTCTTT.

The chain uses TRBV30 and TRBJ1-1, with a possible D match to TRBD1 (5 bases). The CDR3 runs 13 residues. Germline values: CDR1 GTSNPN, CDR2 SVGIG (reference sequence). The V end was cut by 2 bases, the J end by 1 base, with 8 bases between. The CDR3 sequence: CAWSHQGNTEAFF. In nucleotides, the CDR3 is TGTGCCTGGAGTCATCAGGGGAACACTGAAGCTTTCTTT.

The J gene is TRBJ1-1, the V gene TRBV9; possibly TRBD1 for D (5 bases). This CDR3 is 14 amino acids long. Germline V gene data show CDR1 as SGDLS and CDR2 as YYNGEE. V gave up 0 bases and J gave up 6 bases, with 12 bases separating them. The CDR3 spells CASSVERGSPEAFF. The CDR3 region has the DNA TGTGCCAGCAGCGTAGAACGGGGGAGCCCTGAAGCTTTCTTT.

In this sample, this clone turned up many times. V is TRBV25-1 and J is TRBJ2-1, with D tentatively TRBD2 (5 bases). CDR3 length equals 14 residues. V was clipped by 4 bases and J by 3 bases, with 10 bases between them. Per the germline V gene, CDR1 is MGHDK and CDR2 is SYGVNS. The CDR3 region has the DNA TGTGCCAGCAGTGTCAACGGGGACTACAATGAGCAGTTCTTC. Protein sequence: CASSVNGDYNEQFF.

This chain joins TRBV5-1 and TRBJ2-5, with 7 bases fitting TRBD1. Trimming took 0 bases from V and 4 from J; bases not matched to a gene: 9. The length of the CDR3 is 16 residues. CDR1 and CDR2 (germline): SGHRS, YFSETQ. CDR3 sequence (DNA): TGCGCCAGCAGCTTGGACCCGACAGGGCAGGGAGAGACCCAGTACTTC. Translating gives CASSLDPTGQGETQYF.

This chain uses TRBV7-9 with TRBJ1-2; D is uncertain. The CDR3 spans 13 residues. Germline V gives CDR1 SEHNR, CDR2 FQNEAQ (reference sequence). With 2 bases removed from V and 6 bases from J, the gap between germline ends came to 10 bases. CDR3: CASSLITGNGYTF. Written as DNA, the CDR3 is TGTGCCAGCAGCTTAATTACGGGGAATGGCTACACCTTC. The whole variable domain, remainder taken from reference TRBV7-9 and TRBJ1-2, is DTGVSQNPRHKITKRGQNVTFRCDPISEHNRLYWYRQTLGQGPEFLTYFQNEAQLEKSRLLSDRFSAERPKGSFSTLEIQRTEQGDSAMYLCASSLITGNGYTFGSGTRLTVV.

The CDR3 loop is CASSRGGQAVGETQYF. DNA of the CDR3: TGCGCCAGCAGCCGAGGAGGACAGGCTGTAGGTGAGACCCAGTACTTC. J is TRBJ2-5 and V is TRBV5-1; 7 nucleotides line up with TRBD1. CDR1 is SGHRS, CDR2 YFSETQ, per germline. This CDR3 is 16 amino acids long. After removal of 4 bases from V and 5 bases from J, the junction contained 14 bases not matched to a gene.

The J gene is TRBJ2-3, the V gene TRBV6-5, with 10 bases matching TRBD2. Per germline, CDR1 MNHEY and CDR2 SVGAGI. Trimming at V came to 0 bases and at J to 5 bases, leaving 5 bases not matched to a gene. The CDR3 covers 16 residues. The CDR3 bases are TGTGCCAGCAGTTACTCGGAGCGGGGGGGCAAAGATACGCAGTATTTT. It is translated as CASSYSERGGKDTQYF.

CDR3 DNA: TGTGCCAGTAGACGGACAGGGAACTCTGGAAACACCATATATTTT. Translation gives CASRRTGNSGNTIYF. The V call is TRBV19, the J call TRBJ1-3, with 8 bases identical to TRBD1. From germline, CDR1 is LNHDA and CDR2 SQIVND (reference sequence). The CDR3 consists of 15 residues. With V trimmed by 6 bases and J by 0 bases, 4 bases remained unmatched.

The chain uses TRBV29-1 and TRBJ1-1, with D tentatively TRBD1 (5 bases). This CDR3 spans 14 amino acids. V lost 7 bases to trimming and J lost 3 bases, with 18 bases between them. Germline V gene sequence: CDR1 SQVTM, CDR2 ANQGSEA. Here the CDR3 reads CSARRLGGDTEAFF. CDR3 sequence (DNA): TGCAGCGCCCGCCGACTCGGGGGGGACACTGAAGCTTTCTTT.

This chain links TRBV30 with TRBJ1-1, with D possibly matching TRBD1 (6 bases). Deletions cut 3 bases from V and 10 bases from J, with 15 bases between. This CDR3 region has 12 residues. Germline loops: CDR1 GTSNPN, CDR2 SVGIG (reference sequence). As DNA, the CDR3 is TGTGCCTGGAGCGGCGGGGGGCTACCAGCTTTCTTT. This translates into CAWSGGGLPAFF.